These 23 T cell receptor beta chains share one sample of origin, sequenced in a study of shared clonotypes between healthy human individuals. Clones were sequenced by immunoSEQ multiplex PCR, and TCRdb holds only the in-frame ones, with some missing. The sample has about 2.3 million clones; 85% to 95% are singletons. Sequenced input: naive CD4+ T cells from PBMCs. Subset noted: CD45RA+ positively selected. These TCRs come from a man younger than 30 in good health. Some clones in this sample may be carry-over from other donors' samples.

The chain has TRBV9 and TRBJ2-7, with D hard to call. V lost 4 bases to trimming and J lost 3 bases, with 14 bases between them. Germline assignment: CDR1 SGDLS and CDR2 YYNGEE. CDR3 length: 14 residues. CDR3 loop: CASSPLVADYEQYF. The DNA for the CDR3 is TGTGCCAGCAGCCCCCTGGTAGCAGACTACGAGCAGTACTTC. Full variable domain (missing parts from reference TRBV9 and TRBJ2-7): DSGVTQTPKHLITATGQRVTLRCSPRSGDLSVYWYQQSLDQGLQFLIQYYNGEERAKGNILERFSAQQFPDLHSELNLSSLELGDSALYFCASSPLVADYEQYFGPGTRLTVT.

This chain links TRBV7-9 with TRBJ2-5; D is ambiguous. The CDR3 is 14 amino acids. The germline gives CDR1 SEHNR, CDR2 FQNEAQ (reference sequence). V lost 1 base to trimming and J lost 5 bases, with 11 bases between them. The CDR3 loop reads CASSLESTGETQYF. DNA for the CDR3: TGTGCCAGCAGCTTAGAATCTACCGGGGAGACCCAGTACTTC.

The chain recombines TRBV6-5 with TRBJ2-7; TRBD1 aligns across 12 bases. This CDR3 is 16 amino acids long. V lost 2 bases, J lost 4 bases, and 6 bases stayed unmatched. CDR1 and CDR2 (germline): MNHEY, SVGAGI. The CDR3 sequence: CASSYPGQGASYEQYF. The DNA for the CDR3 is TGTGCCAGCAGTTACCCGGGACAGGGGGCGAGTTACGAGCAGTACTTC.

This chain joins TRBV11-2 and TRBJ2-1; 8 bases fit TRBD2. Germline trimming cut 5 bases from V and 2 bases from J; bases unmatched to any gene: 8. The germline CDR1 and CDR2 sequences are SGHAT and FQNNGV. The CDR3 has 16 residues. The CDR3 DNA is TGTGCCAGCAGCCTAATTTTCGGGAGGGCCTACAATGAGCAGTTCTTC. This translates into CASSLIFGRAYNEQFF.

The chain couples TRBV30 to TRBJ1-5; the D gene is possibly TRBD1 (6 bases). This CDR3 is 15 amino acids long. The germline V gene encodes CDR1 GTSNPN and CDR2 SVGIG (reference sequence). The V and J ends lost 0 bases and 5 bases respectively, with 14 bases between them. Here the CDR3 DNA reads TGTGCCTGGAGTGTAAACAGGGTGTACGATCAGCCCCAGCATTTT. Encoded protein: CAWSVNRVYDQPQHF. Together with reference TRBV30 and TRBJ1-5, the CDR3 gives the full variable domain: SQTIHQWPATLVQPVGSPLSLECTVEGTSNPNLYWYRQAAGRGLQLLFYSVGIGQISSEVPQNLSASRPQDRQFILSSKKLLLSDSGFYLCAWSVNRVYDQPQHFGDGTRLSIL.

This rearrangement joins TRBV10-3 to TRBJ2-7, with TRBD2 matching over 10 bases. This CDR3 spans 13 amino acids. CDR1 and CDR2 from the germline V gene are ENHRY and SYGVKD. V was pared by 6 bases and J by 6 bases, with 5 bases of the junction left unmatched. This CDR3 is CAIRTSGFGEQYF. CDR3 coding DNA: TGTGCCATCAGGACTAGCGGGTTCGGCGAGCAGTACTTC.

This rearrangement joins TRBV5-1 to TRBJ2-7; D possibly matches TRBD1 or TRBD2 (5 bases each). CDR3 length: 17 amino acids. The germline gives CDR1 SGHRS, CDR2 YFSETQ. Trimming shortened V by 5 bases and J by 5 bases, and 26 bases separated the two germline ends. CDR3 sequence reads: CASSTARGTGIGDEQYF. In DNA, the CDR3 is TGCGCCAGCAGTACTGCCCGGGGAACCGGTATAGGGGACGAGCAGTACTTC.

In the case of this clone: The CDR3 ends on some other residue instead of the conserved phenylalanine or tryptophan, so this is likely a read error. It is unclear where the CDR3 begins or ends on the DNA, so no DNA is shown, and the CDR3 is as TCRdb lists it. This chain links TRBV6-5 with TRBJ1-2; TRBD1, as called in the table, went unchecked against the DNA. Germline V gives CDR1 MNHEY, CDR2 SVGAGI. With termini counted, the CDR3 has 11 amino acids. The CDR3 here is CASSKGGERYL.

The chain couples TRBV2 to TRBJ2-3, with 11 bases matching TRBD2. The CDR3 runs 15 residues. The germline CDR1 and CDR2 sequences are SNHLY and FYNNEI. J was trimmed by 6 bases and V by 7 bases; bases with no gene match: 9. The CDR3 DNA follows: TGTGCCAGCAATCCCATACTAGCGGGAGTCGATACGCAGTATTTT. This sequence encodes CASNPILAGVDTQYF.

V and J are TRBV6-6 and TRBJ1-5; 10 nucleotides line up with TRBD1. The CDR3 extends over 16 amino acids. J gave up 3 bases and V 6 bases, and 8 bases lay outside the gene matches. The germline V gene has CDR1 MNHNY and CDR2 SVGAGI (reference sequence). DNA of the CDR3: TGTGCCAGCAGCTCACCGGGACAGGGGTACAATCAGCCCCAGCATTTT. This sequence encodes CASSSPGQGYNQPQHF.

This clone was counted only a few times. The V gene is TRBV7-9, the J gene TRBJ1-5; D call uncertain. Per germline, CDR1 SEHNR and CDR2 FQNEAQ (reference sequence). The CDR3 sequence is 12 residues long. V lost 5 bases to trimming and J lost 9 bases, with 11 bases between them. The CDR3 DNA sequence: TGTGCCAGCAGCCTCCCCTCCGGGCCCCAGCATTTT. This gives the protein CASSLPSGPQHF.

The rearrangement links TRBV6-6 to TRBJ2-5, with D possibly TRBD1 on 6 matching bases. In germline, CDR1 is MNHNY, CDR2 SVGAGI (reference sequence). The CDR3 sequence is 16 residues long. V shed 6 bases and J shed 7 bases, with 24 bases lying between them. CDR3 protein: CASRDRDKFYPGTQYF. In DNA, the CDR3 is TGTGCCAGCAGGGACCGGGACAAATTTTACCCGGGGACCCAGTACTTC.

V and J are TRBV28 and TRBJ2-1; 11 nucleotides match TRBD2. CDR1 is MDHEN and CDR2 is SYDVKM in the germline V gene. Trimming removed 6 bases from V and 4 bases from J; junction bases left unmatched: 5. CDR3 length: 15 amino acids. The CDR3 is CASSAGTSGYNEQFF. The CDR3 DNA is TGTGCCAGCAGCGCCGGGACTAGCGGATACAATGAGCAGTTCTTC. Full variable domain (missing parts from reference TRBV28 and TRBJ2-1): DVKVTQSSRYLVKRTGEKVFLECVQDMDHENMFWYRQDPGLGLRLIYFSYDVKMKEKGDIPEGYSVSREKKERFSLILESASTNQTSMYLCASSAGTSGYNEQFFGPGTRLTVL.

The chain couples TRBV7-2 to TRBJ2-7; TRBD2 might be the D (5 bases). Looked up from germline, CDR1 is SGHTA and CDR2 is FQGNSA. The CDR3 length is 15 residues. V dropped 3 bases and J dropped 2 bases, with 14 bases sitting between them. The CDR3 is CASSLRALTPYEQYF. In DNA, the CDR3 is TGTGCCAGCAGCTTGAGGGCCCTAACCCCCTACGAGCAGTACTTC.

This clone was counted a few times. The chain is built from TRBV5-1 and TRBJ1-1; no definite D call. Germline CDR1 reads SGHRS; CDR2 reads YFSETQ. Deletions cut 1 base from V and 8 bases from J, with 15 bases between. The CDR3 covers 14 residues. The CDR3 DNA follows: TGCGCCAGCAGCTTGACCCTGAAGCCGGCAGAAGCTTTCTTT. This gives the protein CASSLTLKPAEAFF.

The CDR3 loop reads CASIAGTSSTDTQYF. CDR3 nucleotide sequence: TGTGCCAGCATTGCCGGGACTAGTAGCACAGATACGCAGTATTTT. This chain connects TRBV27 to TRBJ2-3; 8 bases are a match to TRBD2. The V and J ends lost 7 bases and 0 bases, in that order; junction bases with no gene match: 6. The CDR3 extends over 15 amino acids. Per the germline V gene, CDR1 is MNHEY and CDR2 is SMNVEV (reference sequence).

This sequence joins TRBV7-2 and TRBJ1-2; possible D gene TRBD1, 6 bases. Germline V gene lookup returns CDR1 SGHTA and CDR2 FQGNSA. CDR3 size: 13 residues. Trimming took off 1 base at V and 9 bases at J, with 12 bases between the two ends. CDR3 loop: CASSLGQGKRYTF. As DNA, the CDR3 is TGTGCCAGCAGCTTAGGGCAGGGGAAACGCTACACCTTC.

V usage is TRBV7-8 and J usage is TRBJ2-5; TRBD2 aligns across 11 bases. CDR1 is SGHVS, CDR2 FQNEAQ, per germline. CDR3 size: 16 residues. V shed 4 bases and J 1 base; nucleotides not matched to a gene: 5. The chain's CDR3 is CASSSTSGGGQETQYF. CDR3 bases: TGTGCCAGCAGCTCAACTAGCGGGGGCGGCCAAGAGACCCAGTACTTC.

The chain combines TRBV19 with TRBJ1-2; the D is unclear. The CDR3 contains 16 residues. CDR1 is LNHDA and CDR2 is SQIVND in the germline V gene (reference sequence). V was clipped by 3 bases and J by 4 bases, with 18 bases between them. The CDR3 is CASSMDFPLRSYGYTF. As DNA, the CDR3 is TGTGCCAGTAGTATGGATTTTCCCCTACGCAGCTATGGCTACACCTTC.

This clone has just one count. The chain's CDR3 is CASSSSGRTTYEQYF. The CDR3 region has the DNA TGTGCCAGTAGTTCCAGCGGGAGAACAACGTACGAGCAGTACTTC. The rearrangement joins TRBV19 to TRBJ2-7, with TRBD2 matching 8 bases. This CDR3 contains 15 residues. V gave up 5 bases and J gave up 4 bases; unmatched junction bases: 10. In germline, CDR1 is LNHDA, CDR2 SQIVND (reference sequence).

The rearrangement links TRBV10-3 to TRBJ2-2, with 9 nucleotides matching TRBD2. Germline trimming cut 4 bases from V and 0 bases from J; bases unmatched to any gene: 3. The CDR3 runs to 16 residues. Per the germline V gene, CDR1 is ENHRY and CDR2 is SYGVKD. The CDR3 coding sequence is TGTGCCATCAGTGGTAGCGGGAGTCCGAACACCGGGGAGCTGTTTTTT. It translates to CAISGSGSPNTGELFF.

Here the CDR3 reads CASSQEDRAGEAFF. CDR3 nucleotide sequence: TGCGCCAGCAGCCAAGAGGATAGGGCCGGCGAAGCTTTCTTT. The chain has TRBV4-1 and TRBJ1-1; no firm D call. This CDR3 region has 14 residues. Deletions cut 0 bases from V and 8 bases from J, with 13 bases between. Germline values: CDR1 MGHRA, CDR2 YSYEKL.

The chain links TRBV5-1 to TRBJ2-7, with 14 bases fitting TRBD2. J was trimmed by 7 bases and V by 4 bases; bases with no gene match: 7. Germline V gene lookup returns CDR1 SGHRS and CDR2 YFSETQ. The CDR3 has 15 amino acids. The CDR3 is CASSAGLAGGGEQYF. CDR3 coding DNA: TGCGCCAGCAGCGCCGGACTAGCGGGAGGTGGAGAGCAGTACTTC.